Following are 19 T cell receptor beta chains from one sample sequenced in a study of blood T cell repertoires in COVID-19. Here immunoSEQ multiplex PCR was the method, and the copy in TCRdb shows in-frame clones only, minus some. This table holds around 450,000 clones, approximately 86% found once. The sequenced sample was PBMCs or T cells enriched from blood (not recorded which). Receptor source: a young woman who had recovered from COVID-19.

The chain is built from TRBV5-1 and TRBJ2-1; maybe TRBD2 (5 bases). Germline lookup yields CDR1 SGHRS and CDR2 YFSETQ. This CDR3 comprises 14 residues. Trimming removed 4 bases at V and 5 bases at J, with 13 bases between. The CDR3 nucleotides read TGCGCCAGCAGCCCGTCTTTGGGAGACAATGAGCAGTTCTTC. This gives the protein CASSPSLGDNEQFF. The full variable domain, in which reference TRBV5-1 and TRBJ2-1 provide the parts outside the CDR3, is KAGVTQTPRYLIKTRGQQVTLSCSPISGHRSVSWYQQTPGQGLQFLFEYFSETQRNKGNFPGRFSGRQFSNSRSEMNVSTLELGDSALYLCASSPSLGDNEQFFGPGTRLTVL.

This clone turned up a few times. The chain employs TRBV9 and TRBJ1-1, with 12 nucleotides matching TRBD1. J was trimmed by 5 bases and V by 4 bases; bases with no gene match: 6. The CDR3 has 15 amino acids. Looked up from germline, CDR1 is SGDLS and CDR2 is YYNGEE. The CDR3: CASSPGQGAGTEAFF. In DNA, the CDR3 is TGTGCCAGCAGCCCGGGACAGGGGGCGGGAACTGAAGCTTTCTTT.

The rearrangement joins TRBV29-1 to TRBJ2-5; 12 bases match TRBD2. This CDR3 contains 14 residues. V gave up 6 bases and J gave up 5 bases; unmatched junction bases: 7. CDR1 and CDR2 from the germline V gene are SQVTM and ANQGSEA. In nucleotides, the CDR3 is TGCAGCGTCACGCTAGCGGGGGGGCTCGAGACCCAGTACTTC. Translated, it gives CSVTLAGGLETQYF.

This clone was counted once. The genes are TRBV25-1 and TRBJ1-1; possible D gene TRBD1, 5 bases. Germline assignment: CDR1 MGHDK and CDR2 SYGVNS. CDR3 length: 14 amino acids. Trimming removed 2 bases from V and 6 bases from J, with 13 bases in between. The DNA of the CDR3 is TGTGCCAGCAGTGAAACTCAGGGTAGGGCTGAAGCTTTCTTT. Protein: CASSETQGRAEAFF.

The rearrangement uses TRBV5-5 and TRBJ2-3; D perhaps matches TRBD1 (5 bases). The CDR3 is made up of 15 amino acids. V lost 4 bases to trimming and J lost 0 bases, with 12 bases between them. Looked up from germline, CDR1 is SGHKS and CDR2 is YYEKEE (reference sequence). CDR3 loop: CASSLTATSTDTQYF. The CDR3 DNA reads TGTGCCAGCAGCCTGACAGCGACAAGCACAGATACGCAGTATTTT. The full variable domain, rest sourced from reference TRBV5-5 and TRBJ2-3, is DAGVTQSPTHLIKTRGQQVTLRCSPISGHKSVSWYQQVLGQGPQFIFQYYEKEERGRGNFPDRFSARQFPNYSSELNVNALLLGDSALYLCASSLTATSTDTQYFGPGTRLTVL.

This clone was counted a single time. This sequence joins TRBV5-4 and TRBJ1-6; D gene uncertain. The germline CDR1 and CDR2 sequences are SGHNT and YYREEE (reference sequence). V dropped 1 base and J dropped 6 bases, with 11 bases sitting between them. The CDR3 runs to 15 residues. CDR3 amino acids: CASSLSGRTNSPLHF. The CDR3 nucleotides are TGTGCCAGCAGCTTGTCTGGCAGAACTAATTCACCCCTCCACTTT.

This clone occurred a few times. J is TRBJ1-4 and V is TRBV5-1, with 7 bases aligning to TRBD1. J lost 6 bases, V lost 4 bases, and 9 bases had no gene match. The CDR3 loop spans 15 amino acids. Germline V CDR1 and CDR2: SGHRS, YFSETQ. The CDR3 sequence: CASSKRQGKDEKLFF. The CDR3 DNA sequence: TGCGCCAGCAGCAAACGACAGGGAAAAGATGAAAAACTGTTTTTT.

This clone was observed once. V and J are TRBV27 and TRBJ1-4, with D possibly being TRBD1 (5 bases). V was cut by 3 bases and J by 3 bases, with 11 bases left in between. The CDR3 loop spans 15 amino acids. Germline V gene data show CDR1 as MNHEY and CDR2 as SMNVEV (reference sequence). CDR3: CASSFFGGANEKLFF. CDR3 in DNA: TGTGCCAGCAGTTTTTTCGGGGGTGCTAATGAAAAACTGTTTTTT. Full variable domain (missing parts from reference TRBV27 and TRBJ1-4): EAQVTQNPRYLITVTGKKLTVTCSQNMNHEYMSWYRQDPGLGLRQIYYSMNVEVTDKGDVPEGYKVSRKEKRNFPLILESPSPNQTSLYFCASSFFGGANEKLFFGSGTQLSVL.

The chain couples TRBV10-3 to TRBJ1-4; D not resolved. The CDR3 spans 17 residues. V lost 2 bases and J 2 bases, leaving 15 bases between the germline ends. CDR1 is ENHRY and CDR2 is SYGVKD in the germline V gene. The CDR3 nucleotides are TGTGCCATCAGTGAGGGGAGAGGTGGTATCACTAATGAAAAACTGTTTTTT. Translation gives CAISEGRGGITNEKLFF.

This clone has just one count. CDR3 nucleotides: TGTGCCAGCAGCCCTCCGTCTGGGGGGAGGAAAACTGAAGCTTTCTTT. Protein sequence: CASSPPSGGRKTEAFF. The chain uses TRBV9 and TRBJ1-1, with D possibly matching TRBD1 (5 bases). Germline loops: CDR1 SGDLS, CDR2 YYNGEE. The germline V and J ends were trimmed by 4 bases and 5 bases, with 21 bases remaining between them. The CDR3 consists of 16 residues.

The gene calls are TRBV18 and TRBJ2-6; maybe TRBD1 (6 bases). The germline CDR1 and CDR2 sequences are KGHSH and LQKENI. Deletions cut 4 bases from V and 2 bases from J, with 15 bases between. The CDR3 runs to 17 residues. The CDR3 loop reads CASSRTRTGTGANVLTF. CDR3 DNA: TGTGCCAGCTCACGCACCAGAACAGGGACTGGGGCCAACGTCCTGACTTTC.

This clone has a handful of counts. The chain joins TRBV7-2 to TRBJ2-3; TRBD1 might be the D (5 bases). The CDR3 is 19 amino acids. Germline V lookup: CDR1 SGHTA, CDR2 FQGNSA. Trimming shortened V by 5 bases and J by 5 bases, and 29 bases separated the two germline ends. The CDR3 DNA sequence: TGTGCCAGCAGCCTAACTTCCTGGGGCGGCCCAGCAAAAAGAGATACGCAGTATTTT. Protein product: CASSLTSWGGPAKRDTQYF.

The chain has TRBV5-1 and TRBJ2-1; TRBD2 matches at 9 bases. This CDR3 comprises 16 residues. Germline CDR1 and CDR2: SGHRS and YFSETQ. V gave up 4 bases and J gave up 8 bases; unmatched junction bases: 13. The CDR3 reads CASSARAGGGRDEQFF. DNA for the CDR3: TGCGCCAGCAGCGCCCGGGCGGGGGGGGGCAGGGATGAGCAGTTCTTC. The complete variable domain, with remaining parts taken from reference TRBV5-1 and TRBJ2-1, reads KAGVTQTPRYLIKTRGQQVTLSCSPISGHRSVSWYQQTPGQGLQFLFEYFSETQRNKGNFPGRFSGRQFSNSRSEMNVSTLELGDSALYLCASSARAGGGRDEQFFGPGTRLTVL.

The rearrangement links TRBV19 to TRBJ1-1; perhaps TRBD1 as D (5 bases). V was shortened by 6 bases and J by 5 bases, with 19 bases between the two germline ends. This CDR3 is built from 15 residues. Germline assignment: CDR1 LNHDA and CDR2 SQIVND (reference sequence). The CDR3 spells CASRPLGGRGTEAFF. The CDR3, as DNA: TGTGCCAGTAGACCCCTTGGGGGGAGAGGGACTGAAGCTTTCTTT.

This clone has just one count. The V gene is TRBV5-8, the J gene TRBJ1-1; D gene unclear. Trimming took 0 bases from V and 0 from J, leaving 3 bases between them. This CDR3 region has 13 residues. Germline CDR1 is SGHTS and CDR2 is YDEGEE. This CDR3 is CASSLDMNTEAFF. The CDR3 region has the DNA TGTGCCAGCAGCTTGGATATGAACACTGAAGCTTTCTTT.

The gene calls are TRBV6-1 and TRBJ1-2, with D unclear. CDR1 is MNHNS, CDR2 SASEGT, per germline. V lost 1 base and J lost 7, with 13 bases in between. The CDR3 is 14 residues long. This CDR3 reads CASSEVGEVFGYTF. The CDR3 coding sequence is TGTGCCAGCAGTGAAGTCGGGGAGGTATTTGGCTACACCTTC.

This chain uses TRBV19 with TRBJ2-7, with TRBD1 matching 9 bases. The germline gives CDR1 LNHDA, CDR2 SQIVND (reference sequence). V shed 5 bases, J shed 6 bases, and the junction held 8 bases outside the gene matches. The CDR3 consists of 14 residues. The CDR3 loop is CASSSPGQGTEQYF. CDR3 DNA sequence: TGTGCCAGTAGTTCTCCGGGACAGGGTACCGAGCAGTACTTC. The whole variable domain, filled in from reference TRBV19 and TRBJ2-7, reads DGGITQSPKYLFRKEGQNVTLSCEQNLNHDAMYWYRQDPGQGLRLIYYSQIVNDFQKGDIAEGYSVSREKKESFPLTVTSAQKNPTAFYLCASSSPGQGTEQYFGPGTRLTVT.

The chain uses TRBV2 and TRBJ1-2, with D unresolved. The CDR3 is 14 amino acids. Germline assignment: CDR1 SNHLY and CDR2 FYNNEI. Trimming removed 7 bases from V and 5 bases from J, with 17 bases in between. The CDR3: CASKPPFYGYGYTF. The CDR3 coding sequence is TGTGCCAGCAAGCCACCCTTCTACGGGTATGGCTACACCTTC.

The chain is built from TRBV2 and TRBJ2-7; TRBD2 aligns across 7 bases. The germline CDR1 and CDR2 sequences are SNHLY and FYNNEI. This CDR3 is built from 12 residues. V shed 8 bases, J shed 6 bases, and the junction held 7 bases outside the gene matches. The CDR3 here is CASGISGGEQYF. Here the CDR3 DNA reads TGTGCCAGCGGGATATCGGGGGGCGAGCAGTACTTC.